Included here is one T cell receptor beta chain sequence, with context. This specimen comes from a study of T cells after yellow fever vaccination. UMIs were added to TCR cDNA along with a universal primer site when it was made by 5'RACE template switching. TCRdb re-called the 5' RACE reads through MiXCR, storing one row per CDR3 protein. The sample has about 45,000 distinct CDR3 sequences; about 6.3% are singletons. Notes on the study in general: Primary-vaccination clones mostly resurfaced post-booster (96% CD4, about 87% CD8).

Germline trimming cut 6 bases from V and 4 bases from J; bases unmatched to any gene: 9. The CDR3 is made up of 14 amino acids. Germline-derived CDR1 and CDR2 are DFQATT and SNEGSKA (reference sequence). The chain has TRBV20-1 and TRBJ2-7; 10 bases line up with TRBD2. This TCR came from a man aged 25 to 40 who received the YFV17D yellow fever vaccine. Sequenced material: PBMCs, either bulk or a sorted T-cell subset (CD4+, CD8+, memory, or dextramer-sorted; not recorded which), taken 45 days after the yellow fever booster vaccination. The CDR3: CSAAGTSVSYEQYF. The CDR3 nucleotides read TGCAGTGCAGCCGGGACTAGCGTCTCTTACGAGCAGTACTTC.